These T cell receptor beta chains were read from a single sample in a study of blood T cell repertoires in COVID-19. The method was immunoSEQ multiplex PCR; TCRdb's version includes in-frame clones alone and lacks a portion of them. The table has approximately 150,000 clones, roughly 90% seen once. Material: peripheral blood. The receptors shown here come from a man between 18 and 35 years old with COVID-19, enrolled during active disease. Both conserved end residues are part of each CDR3. A D gene is named only where the DNA matches it firmly.

V	D	J	CDR3
TRBV28	NA	TRBJ1-5	CASSPSTGHQPQHF
TRBV12-3/TRBV12-4	TRBD1	TRBJ1-2	CASSPTGFSGYTF
TRBV15	TRBD1	TRBJ2-7	CATSRTGTELYEQYF
TRBV11-2	TRBD1	TRBJ2-7	CASSLEGQGLYEQYF
TRBV30	TRBD2	TRBJ2-1	CAWVAGGTMNEQFF
TRBV9	NA	TRBJ1-1	CASSVGRVGTEAFF
TRBV30	TRBD1	TRBJ1-2	CAWIPDRGVYGYTF
TRBV28	NA	TRBJ2-5	CASSPDWQETQYF
TRBV30	TRBD1	TRBJ1-1	CAWSEAGGLEAFF
TRBV5-1	TRBD2	TRBJ2-1	CASSLGRGTSGSNEQFF
TRBV3-1/TRBV3-2	NA	TRBJ2-1	CASSQALAPSYNEQFF
TRBV25-1	NA	TRBJ2-1	CASSDPTSTYNEQFF
TRBV5-1	NA	TRBJ1-6	CASSLESRSPLHF
TRBV28	TRBD1	TRBJ2-7	CASSLSRQGSYEQYF
TRBV7-3	TRBD1	TRBJ2-5	CASSLEPGGLETQYF
TRBV24-1	TRBD1	TRBJ2-1	CATSDRDRRLGNEQFF
TRBV27	TRBD2	TRBJ2-7	CASSLRTSGSYEQYF
TRBV11-2	TRBD2	TRBJ2-1	CASSLGASGRAGNEQFF
TRBV28	TRBD1	TRBJ2-7	CASSVQGAVEQYF
TRBV6-5	NA	TRBJ1-2	CASSYSERFSGGYTF
TRBV19	NA	TRBJ1-5	CASSIGGRGQPQHF
TRBV9	TRBD2	TRBJ2-1	CASTRSVAGGWEDEQFF